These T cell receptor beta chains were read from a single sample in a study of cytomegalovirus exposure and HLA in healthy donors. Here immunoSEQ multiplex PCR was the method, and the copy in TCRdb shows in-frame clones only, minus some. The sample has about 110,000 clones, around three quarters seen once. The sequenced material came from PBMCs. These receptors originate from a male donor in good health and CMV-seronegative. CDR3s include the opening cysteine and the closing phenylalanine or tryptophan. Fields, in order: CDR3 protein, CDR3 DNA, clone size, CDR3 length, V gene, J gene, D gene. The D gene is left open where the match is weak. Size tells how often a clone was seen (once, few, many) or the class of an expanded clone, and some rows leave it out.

CDR3 protein: CASSLGHESNQPQHF
CDR3 DNA: TGTGCCAGCAGCTTAGGACATGAAAGCAATCAGCCCCAGCATTTT
clone size: few
CDR3 length: 15
V gene: TRBV11-3
J gene: TRBJ1-5
D gene: -

CDR3 protein: CASSSSPGTGNTYEQYF
CDR3 DNA: TGTGCCAGCAGCTCGTCGCCCGGGACAGGGAATACCTACGAGCAGTACTTC
clone size: -
CDR3 length: 17
V gene: TRBV13
J gene: TRBJ2-7
D gene: TRBD1

CDR3 protein: CASSTDITYGYTF
CDR3 DNA: TGCGCCAGCAGCACCGACATTACCTATGGCTACACCTTC
clone size: -
CDR3 length: 13
V gene: TRBV5-1
J gene: TRBJ1-2
D gene: -

CDR3 protein: CAWSVGLAGRGTQYF
CDR3 DNA: TGTGCCTGGAGCGTTGGGCTAGCCGGCCGAGGGACCCAGTACTTC
clone size: -
CDR3 length: 15
V gene: TRBV30
J gene: TRBJ2-5
D gene: -

CDR3 protein: CASSRTGQSYEQYF
CDR3 DNA: TGCGCCAGCAGCAGAACGGGACAGAGCTACGAGCAGTACTTC
clone size: -
CDR3 length: 14
V gene: TRBV5-1
J gene: TRBJ2-7
D gene: TRBD1

CDR3 protein: CASSPGAGGTQYF
CDR3 DNA: TGTGCCAGCAGCCCCGGGGCAGGGGGGACCCAGTACTTC
clone size: -
CDR3 length: 13
V gene: TRBV6-5
J gene: TRBJ2-5
D gene: TRBD1

CDR3 protein: CAWTPRGGPWETQYF
CDR3 DNA: TGTGCCTGGACCCCACGGGGGGGGCCATGGGAGACCCAGTACTTC
clone size: few
CDR3 length: 15
V gene: TRBV30
J gene: TRBJ2-5
D gene: TRBD2

CDR3 protein: CASSFRTGLGYTF
CDR3 DNA: TGTGCCAGCAGTTTTCGGACAGGGCTAGGCTACACCTTC
clone size: -
CDR3 length: 13
V gene: TRBV27
J gene: TRBJ1-2
D gene: TRBD1

CDR3 protein: CASIGGVDEQYF
CDR3 DNA: TGTGCCAGCATCGGGGGTGTCGACGAGCAGTACTTC
clone size: -
CDR3 length: 12
V gene: TRBV11-2
J gene: TRBJ2-7
D gene: -

CDR3 protein: CASSELRDRGEQYF
CDR3 DNA: TGCGCCAGCAGTGAACTCAGGGACAGGGGCGAGCAGTACTTC
clone size: -
CDR3 length: 14
V gene: TRBV10-1
J gene: TRBJ2-7
D gene: TRBD1

CDR3 protein: CASRRSGQAVLLTQYF
CDR3 DNA: TGTGCCAGCAGGAGGAGTGGACAGGCTGTCCTTCTTACGCAGTATTTT
clone size: -
CDR3 length: 16
V gene: TRBV2
J gene: TRBJ2-3
D gene: TRBD1

CDR3 protein: CASSLEEGAGYGYTF
CDR3 DNA: TGCGCCAGCAGCTTGGAAGAGGGGGCTGGCTATGGCTACACCTTC
clone size: -
CDR3 length: 15
V gene: TRBV5-1
J gene: TRBJ1-2
D gene: TRBD1